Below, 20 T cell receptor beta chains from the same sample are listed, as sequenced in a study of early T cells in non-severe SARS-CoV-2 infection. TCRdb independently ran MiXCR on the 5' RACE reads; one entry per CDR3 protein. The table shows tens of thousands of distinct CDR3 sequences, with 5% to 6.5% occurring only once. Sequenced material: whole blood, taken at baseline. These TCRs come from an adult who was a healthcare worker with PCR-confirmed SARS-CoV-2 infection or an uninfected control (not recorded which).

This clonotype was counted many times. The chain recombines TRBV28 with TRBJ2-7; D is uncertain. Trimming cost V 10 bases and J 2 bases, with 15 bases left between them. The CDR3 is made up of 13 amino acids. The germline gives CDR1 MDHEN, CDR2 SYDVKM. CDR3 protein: CATFPAEAYEQYF. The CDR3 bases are TGTGCCACCTTTCCGGCTGAGGCCTACGAGCAGTACTTC.

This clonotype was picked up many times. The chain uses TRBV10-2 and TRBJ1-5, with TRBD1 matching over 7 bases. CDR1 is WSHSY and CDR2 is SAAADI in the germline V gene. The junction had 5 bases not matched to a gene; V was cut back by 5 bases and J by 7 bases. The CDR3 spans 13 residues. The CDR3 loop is CASSLDRVQPQHF. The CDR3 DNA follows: TGCGCCAGCAGTCTCGACAGGGTACAGCCCCAGCATTTT.

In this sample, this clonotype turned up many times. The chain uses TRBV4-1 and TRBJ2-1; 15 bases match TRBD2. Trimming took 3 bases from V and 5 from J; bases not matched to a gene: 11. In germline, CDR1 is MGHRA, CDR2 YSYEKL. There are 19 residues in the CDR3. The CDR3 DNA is TGCGCCAGCAGCCATCCCGGGACTAGCGGGAGGTTGGGTCACAATGAGCAGTTCTTC. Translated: CASSHPGTSGRLGHNEQFF.

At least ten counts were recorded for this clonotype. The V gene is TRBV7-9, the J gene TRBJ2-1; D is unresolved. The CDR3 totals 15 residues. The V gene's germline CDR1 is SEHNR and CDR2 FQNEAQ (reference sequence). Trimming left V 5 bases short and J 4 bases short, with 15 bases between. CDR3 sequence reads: CASSPTTENYNEQFF. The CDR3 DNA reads TGTGCCAGCAGCCCTACTACAGAGAATTACAATGAGCAGTTCTTC.

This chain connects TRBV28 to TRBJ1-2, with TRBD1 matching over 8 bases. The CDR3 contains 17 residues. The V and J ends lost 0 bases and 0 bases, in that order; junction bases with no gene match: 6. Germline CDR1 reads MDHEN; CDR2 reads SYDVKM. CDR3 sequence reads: CASSLWGDRTSNYGYTF. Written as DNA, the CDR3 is TGTGCCAGCAGTTTATGGGGGGACAGGACGTCTAACTATGGCTACACCTTC.

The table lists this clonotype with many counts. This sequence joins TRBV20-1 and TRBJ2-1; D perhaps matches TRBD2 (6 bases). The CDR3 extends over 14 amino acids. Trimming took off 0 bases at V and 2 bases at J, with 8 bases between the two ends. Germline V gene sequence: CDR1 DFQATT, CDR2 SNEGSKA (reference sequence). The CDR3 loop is CSARDRTTYNEQFF. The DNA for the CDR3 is TGCAGTGCTAGAGATCGGACTACCTACAATGAGCAGTTCTTC.

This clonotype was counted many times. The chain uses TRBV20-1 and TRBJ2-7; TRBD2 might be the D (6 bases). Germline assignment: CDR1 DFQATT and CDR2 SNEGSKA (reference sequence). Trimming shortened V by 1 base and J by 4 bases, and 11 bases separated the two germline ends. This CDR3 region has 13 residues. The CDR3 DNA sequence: TGCAGTGCTAGAGGACGGGAGAGATACGAGCAGTACTTC. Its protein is CSARGRERYEQYF.

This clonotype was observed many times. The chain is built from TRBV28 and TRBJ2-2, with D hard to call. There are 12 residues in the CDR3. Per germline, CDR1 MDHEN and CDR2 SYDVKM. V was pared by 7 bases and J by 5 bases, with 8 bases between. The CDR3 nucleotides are TGTGCCAGCAAAACCGGGACCGGGGAGCTGTTTTTT. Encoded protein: CASKTGTGELFF. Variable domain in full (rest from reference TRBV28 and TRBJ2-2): DVKVTQSSRYLVKRTGEKVFLECVQDMDHENMFWYRQDPGLGLRLIYFSYDVKMKEKGDIPEGYSVSREKKERFSLILESASTNQTSMYLCASKTGTGELFFGEGSRLTVL.

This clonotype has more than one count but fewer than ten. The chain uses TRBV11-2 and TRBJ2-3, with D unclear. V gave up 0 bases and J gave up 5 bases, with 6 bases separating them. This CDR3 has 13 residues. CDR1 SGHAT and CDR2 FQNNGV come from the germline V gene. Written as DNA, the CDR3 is TGTGCCAGCAGCTTAGATCGAGGAGATACGCAGTATTTT. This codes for CASSLDRGDTQYF.

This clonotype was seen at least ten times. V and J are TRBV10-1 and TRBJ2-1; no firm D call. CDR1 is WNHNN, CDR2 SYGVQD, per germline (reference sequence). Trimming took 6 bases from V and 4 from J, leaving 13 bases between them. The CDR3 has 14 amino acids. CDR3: CASRSLRAYNEQFF. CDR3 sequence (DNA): TGCGCCAGCAGGTCACTCCGGGCGTACAATGAGCAGTTCTTC.

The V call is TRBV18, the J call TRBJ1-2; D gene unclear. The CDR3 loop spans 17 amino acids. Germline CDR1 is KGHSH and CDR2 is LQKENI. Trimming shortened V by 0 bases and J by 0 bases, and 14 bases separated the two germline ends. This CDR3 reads CASSPPAPAFPNYGYTF. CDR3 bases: TGTGCCAGCTCACCACCAGCGCCCGCCTTTCCTAACTATGGCTACACCTTC.

DNA of the CDR3: TGCAGTGCTCTCAGACTAGCGGGGGACAATGAGCAGTTCTTC. Its protein product is CSALRLAGDNEQFF. The genes are TRBV20-1 and TRBJ2-1; 12 bases align to TRBD2. J gave up 5 bases and V 5 bases, and 4 bases lay outside the gene matches. CDR1 is DFQATT and CDR2 is SNEGSKA in the germline V gene (reference sequence). The CDR3 is made up of 14 amino acids.

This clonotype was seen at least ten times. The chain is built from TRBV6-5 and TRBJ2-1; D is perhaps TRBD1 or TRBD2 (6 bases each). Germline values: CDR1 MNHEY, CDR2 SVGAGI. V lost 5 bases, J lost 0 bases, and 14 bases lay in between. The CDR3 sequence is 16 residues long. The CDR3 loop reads CASSKGGTSSYNEQFF. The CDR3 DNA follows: TGTGCCAGCAGTAAAGGGGGGACGAGCTCCTACAATGAGCAGTTCTTC.

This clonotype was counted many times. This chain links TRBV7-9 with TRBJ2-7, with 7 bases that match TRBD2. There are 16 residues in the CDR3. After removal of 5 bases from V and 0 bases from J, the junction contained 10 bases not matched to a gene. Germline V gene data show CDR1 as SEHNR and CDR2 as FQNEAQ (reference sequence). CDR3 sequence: CASSAPLAVFSYEQYF. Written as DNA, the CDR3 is TGTGCCAGCAGCGCACCCCTAGCGGTATTCTCCTACGAGCAGTACTTC.

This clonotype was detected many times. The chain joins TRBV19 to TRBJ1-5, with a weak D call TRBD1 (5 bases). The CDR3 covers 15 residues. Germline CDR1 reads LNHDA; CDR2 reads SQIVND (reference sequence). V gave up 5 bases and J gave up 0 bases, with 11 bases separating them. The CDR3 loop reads CASSGRVYSNQPQHF. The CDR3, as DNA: TGTGCCAGTAGTGGCAGGGTTTATAGCAATCAGCCCCAGCATTTT.

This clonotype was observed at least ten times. This CDR3 is CSVGTGVGTEAFF. In DNA, the CDR3 is TGCAGCGTAGGGACAGGGGTTGGAACTGAAGCTTTCTTT. The chain joins TRBV29-1 to TRBJ1-1, with TRBD1 matching 10 bases. V lost 6 bases to trimming and J lost 5 bases; unmatched junction nucleotides: 6. The CDR3 extends over 13 amino acids. Per germline, CDR1 SQVTM and CDR2 ANQGSEA. The full variable domain, completed using reference TRBV29-1 and TRBJ1-1, is SAVISQKPSRDICQRGTSLTIQCQVDSQVTMMFWYRQQPGQSLTLIATANQGSEATYESGFVIDKFPISRPNLTFSTLTVSNMSPEDSSIYLCSVGTGVGTEAFFGQGTRLTVV.

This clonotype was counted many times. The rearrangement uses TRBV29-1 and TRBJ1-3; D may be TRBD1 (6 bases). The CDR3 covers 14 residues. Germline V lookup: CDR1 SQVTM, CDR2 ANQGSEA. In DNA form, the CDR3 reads TGCGCTACTAGTCGGGGGGCCTCTGGAAACACCATATATTTT. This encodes CATSRGASGNTIYF.

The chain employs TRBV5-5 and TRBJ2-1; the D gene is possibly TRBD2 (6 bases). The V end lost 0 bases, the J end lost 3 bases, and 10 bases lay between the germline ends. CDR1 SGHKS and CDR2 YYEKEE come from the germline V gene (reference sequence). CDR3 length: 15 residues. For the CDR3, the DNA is TGTGCCAGCAGCTTGGGCGGGGCGATCTACAATGAGCAGTTCTTC. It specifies CASSLGGAIYNEQFF. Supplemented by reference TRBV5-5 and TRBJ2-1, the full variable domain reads DAGVTQSPTHLIKTRGQQVTLRCSPISGHKSVSWYQQVLGQGPQFIFQYYEKEERGRGNFPDRFSARQFPNYSSELNVNALLLGDSALYLCASSLGGAIYNEQFFGPGTRLTVL.

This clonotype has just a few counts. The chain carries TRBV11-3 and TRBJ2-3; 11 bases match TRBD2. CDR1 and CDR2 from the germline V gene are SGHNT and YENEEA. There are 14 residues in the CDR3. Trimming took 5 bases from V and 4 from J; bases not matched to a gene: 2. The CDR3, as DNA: TGTGCCAGCAGCGCACTAGCGGGGGCAGATACGCAGTATTTT. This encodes CASSALAGADTQYF.

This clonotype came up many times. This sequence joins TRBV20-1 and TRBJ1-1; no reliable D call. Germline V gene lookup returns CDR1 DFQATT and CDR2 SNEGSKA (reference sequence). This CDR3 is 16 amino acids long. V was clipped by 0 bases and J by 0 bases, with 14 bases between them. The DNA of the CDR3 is TGCAGTGCTAGAGACCCGCTTGGTGCCATGAACACTGAAGCTTTCTTT. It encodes CSARDPLGAMNTEAFF.